Following are 12 T cell receptor beta chains from one sample sequenced in a study of cytomegalovirus exposure and HLA in healthy donors. PCR primers comprised 60 Vbeta and 13 Jbeta primers. Only in-frame clones appear in the TCRdb table, and some are missing; sequencing was by immunoSEQ multiplex PCR. The repertoire holds 80,000 to 100,000 clones, with 75% to 85% as singletons. Sequenced material: PBMCs. The receptors here all came from a man aged 18-30 years in good health and CMV-seropositive.

The V gene is TRBV29-1, the J gene TRBJ2-1; 9 bases map to TRBD2. The V and J ends lost 4 bases and 8 bases, in that order; junction bases with no gene match: 6. CDR1 and CDR2 from the germline V gene are SQVTM and ANQGSEA. This CDR3 has 13 residues. In DNA, the CDR3 is TGCAGCGTTGGGACTAGCGATTCTTATGAGCAGTTCTTC. It translates to CSVGTSDSYEQFF.

CDR3 bases: TGTGCCAGCAGCGCAGGGGGCCCCTACGAGCAGTACTTC. Protein product: CASSAGGPYEQYF. The chain uses TRBV2 and TRBJ2-7; TRBD1 matches at 8 bases. The germline gives CDR1 SNHLY, CDR2 FYNNEI. The V and J ends lost 6 bases and 2 bases, in that order; junction bases with no gene match: 3. This CDR3 is built from 13 residues.

This clone showed up just a few times. CDR3 nucleotides: TGTGCCAGCAGCTTAGTATTCAGGACAGGGAGCTTTGATTCACCCCTCCACTTT. Its translation: CASSLVFRTGSFDSPLHF. This chain links TRBV7-8 with TRBJ1-6; 8 bases align to TRBD1. V was clipped by 1 base and J by 8 bases; unmatched bases: 13. The CDR3 is made up of 18 amino acids. Germline values: CDR1 SGHVS, CDR2 FQNEAQ.

In this sample, this clone turned up a few times. The chain carries TRBV6-1 and TRBJ2-3, with D possibly matching TRBD2 (7 bases). Per germline, CDR1 MNHNS and CDR2 SASEGT. The CDR3 is made up of 14 amino acids. V was shortened by 7 bases and J by 1 base, with 12 bases between the two germline ends. Here the CDR3 reads CASTTRGRTDTQYF. The DNA of the CDR3 is TGTGCCAGCACTACGCGGGGGCGCACAGATACGCAGTATTTT.

V is TRBV5-1 and J is TRBJ2-7, with 12 bases identical to TRBD2. CDR3 size: 16 residues. Unmatched junction bases numbered 8, after V lost 4 bases and J lost 3 bases. The germline CDR1 and CDR2 sequences are SGHRS and YFSETQ. CDR3 protein: CASSSITSGGFYEQYF. CDR3 nucleotide sequence: TGCGCCAGCAGCAGCATCACTAGCGGGGGGTTCTACGAGCAGTACTTC.

This chain joins TRBV7-3 and TRBJ2-3; D unresolved. Trimming removed 5 bases from V and 4 bases from J, with 10 bases in between. Germline-derived CDR1 and CDR2 are SGHTA and FQGTGA. The CDR3 is 13 residues long. CDR3 sequence (DNA): TGTGCCAGCAGCCCTAGTATCCCAGATACGCAGTATTTT. As protein: CASSPSIPDTQYF.

The chain employs TRBV7-9 and TRBJ1-3; TRBD1 matches 7 bases. Germline trimming cut 5 bases from V and 4 bases from J; bases unmatched to any gene: 8. Germline V gives CDR1 SEHNR, CDR2 FQNEAQ (reference sequence). The CDR3 has 15 amino acids. CDR3 coding DNA: TGTGCCAGCAGCCCGAGACAGGGTACGGGAAACACCATATATTTT. This sequence encodes CASSPRQGTGNTIYF.

This chain uses TRBV27 with TRBJ1-6, with D perhaps TRBD1 (6 bases). Trimming left V 6 bases short and J 11 bases short, with 14 bases between. Germline assignment: CDR1 MNHEY and CDR2 SMNVEV (reference sequence). The CDR3 loop spans 13 amino acids. The CDR3 spells CASSRTGRAPLHF. DNA for the CDR3: TGTGCCAGCAGCCGCACAGGGAGGGCACCCCTCCACTTT.

The CDR3 is CASSYRQNYGYTF. CDR3 nucleotides: TGTGCCAGCAGTTATCGACAGAACTATGGCTACACCTTC. V is TRBV6-5 and J is TRBJ1-2; the D gene is possibly TRBD1 (5 bases). V was shortened by 3 bases and J by 2 bases, with 7 bases between the two germline ends. Germline loops: CDR1 MNHEY, CDR2 SVGAGI. This CDR3 contains 13 residues.

In this sample, this clone turned up once. This rearrangement joins TRBV4-1 to TRBJ1-4; D is unclear. V shed 8 bases and J shed 5 bases, with 9 bases lying between them. This CDR3 is built from 12 residues. Germline loops: CDR1 MGHRA, CDR2 YSYEKL. CDR3 loop: CASAGWNEKLFF. CDR3 nucleotides: TGCGCCAGCGCAGGCTGGAATGAAAAACTGTTTTTT.

The count of this clone is one. V gene TRBV6-5 combines with J gene TRBJ2-5; D perhaps matches TRBD2 (5 bases). Germline CDR1 MNHEY, CDR2 SVGAGI. The ends were cut back, 0 bases at V and 5 bases at J, with 16 bases in the middle. The CDR3 covers 16 residues. CDR3 amino acids: CASSYSEVGLGETQYF. Here the CDR3 DNA reads TGTGCCAGCAGTTACTCAGAGGTCGGACTCGGGGAGACCCAGTACTTC.

The rearrangement joins TRBV18 to TRBJ1-5; 7 bases agree with TRBD1. The CDR3 consists of 16 residues. J was trimmed by 4 bases and V by 1 base; bases with no gene match: 7. Germline CDR1 and CDR2: KGHSH and LQKENI. Here the CDR3 DNA reads TGTGCCAGCTCACCACAGGGGGCGGCTAGGAATCAGCCCCAGCATTTT. It translates to CASSPQGAARNQPQHF.